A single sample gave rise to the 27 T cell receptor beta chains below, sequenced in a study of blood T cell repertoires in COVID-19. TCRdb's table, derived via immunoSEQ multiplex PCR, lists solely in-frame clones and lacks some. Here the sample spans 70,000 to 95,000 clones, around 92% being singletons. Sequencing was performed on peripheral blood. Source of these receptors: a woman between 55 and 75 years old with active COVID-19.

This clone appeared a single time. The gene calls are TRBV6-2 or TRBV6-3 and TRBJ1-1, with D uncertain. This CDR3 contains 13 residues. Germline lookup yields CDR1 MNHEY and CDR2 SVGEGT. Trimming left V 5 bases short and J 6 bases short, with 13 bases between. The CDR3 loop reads CASSQWRTPEAFF. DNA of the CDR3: TGTGCCAGCAGTCAATGGAGGACCCCTGAAGCTTTCTTT.

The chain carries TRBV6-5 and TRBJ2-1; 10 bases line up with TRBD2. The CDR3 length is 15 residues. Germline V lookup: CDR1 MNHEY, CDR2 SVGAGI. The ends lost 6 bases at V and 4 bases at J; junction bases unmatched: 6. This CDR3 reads CASRSGTSAYNEQFF. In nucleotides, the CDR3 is TGTGCCAGCAGGTCCGGGACTAGCGCTTACAATGAGCAGTTCTTC.

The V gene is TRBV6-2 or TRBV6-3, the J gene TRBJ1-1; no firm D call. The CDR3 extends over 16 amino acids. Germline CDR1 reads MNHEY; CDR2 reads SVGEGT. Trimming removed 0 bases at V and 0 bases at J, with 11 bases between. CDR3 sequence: CASSYSQRFLNTEAFF. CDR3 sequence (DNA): TGTGCCAGCAGTTACTCACAAAGATTCTTGAACACTGAAGCTTTCTTT.

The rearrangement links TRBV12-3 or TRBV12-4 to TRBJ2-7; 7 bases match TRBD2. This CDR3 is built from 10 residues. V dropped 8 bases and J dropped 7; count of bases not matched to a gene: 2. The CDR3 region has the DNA TGTGCCAGCGCCGGGGGGGAGCAGTACTTC. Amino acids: CASAGGEQYF.

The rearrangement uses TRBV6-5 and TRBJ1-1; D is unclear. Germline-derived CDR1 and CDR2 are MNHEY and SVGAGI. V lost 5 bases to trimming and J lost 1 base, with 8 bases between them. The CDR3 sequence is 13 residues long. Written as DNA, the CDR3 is TGTGCCAGCAGTAACAACAGGAACACTGAAGCTTTCTTT. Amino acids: CASSNNRNTEAFF.

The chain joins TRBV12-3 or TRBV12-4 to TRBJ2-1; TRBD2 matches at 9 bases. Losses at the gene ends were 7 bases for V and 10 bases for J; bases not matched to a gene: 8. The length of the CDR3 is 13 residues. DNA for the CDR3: TGTGCCAGCATTTATAGCGGGGGACGGGAGCAGTTCTTC. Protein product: CASIYSGGREQFF.

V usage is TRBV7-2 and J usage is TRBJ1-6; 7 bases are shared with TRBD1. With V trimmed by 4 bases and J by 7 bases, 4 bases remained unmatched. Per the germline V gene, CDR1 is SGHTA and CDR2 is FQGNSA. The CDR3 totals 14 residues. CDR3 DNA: TGTGCCAGCAGCTCGGACAGGCCAAATTCACCCCTCCACTTT. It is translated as CASSSDRPNSPLHF.

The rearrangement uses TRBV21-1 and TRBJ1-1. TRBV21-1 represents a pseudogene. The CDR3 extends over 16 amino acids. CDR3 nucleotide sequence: TGTGCCAGCAGCAAACCTAAGGGGACGGCGGGAACTGAAGCTTTCTTT. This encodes CASSKPKGTAGTEAFF.

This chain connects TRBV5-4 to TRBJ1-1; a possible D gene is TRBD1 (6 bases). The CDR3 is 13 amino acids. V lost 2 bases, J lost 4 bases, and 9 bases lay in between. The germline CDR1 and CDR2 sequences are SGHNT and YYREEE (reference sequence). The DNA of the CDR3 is TGTGCCAGCAGCTTACAGGGAAGCACTGAAGCTTTCTTT. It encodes CASSLQGSTEAFF.

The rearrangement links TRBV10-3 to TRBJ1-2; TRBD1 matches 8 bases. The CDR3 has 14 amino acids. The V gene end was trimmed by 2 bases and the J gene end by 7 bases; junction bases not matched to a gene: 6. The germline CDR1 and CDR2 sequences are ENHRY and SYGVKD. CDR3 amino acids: CAISERAGGLGYTF. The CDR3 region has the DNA TGTGCCATCAGTGAGCGCGCAGGGGGCCTTGGCTACACCTTC.

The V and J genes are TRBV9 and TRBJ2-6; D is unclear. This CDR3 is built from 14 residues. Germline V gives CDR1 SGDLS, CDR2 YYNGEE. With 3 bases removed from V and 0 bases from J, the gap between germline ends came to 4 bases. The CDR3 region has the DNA TGTGCCAGCAGCGCTAGCTCTGGGGCCAACGTCCTGACTTTC. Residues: CASSASSGANVLTF. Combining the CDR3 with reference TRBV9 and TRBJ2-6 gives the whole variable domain DSGVTQTPKHLITATGQRVTLRCSPRSGDLSVYWYQQSLDQGLQFLIQYYNGEERAKGNILERFSAQQFPDLHSELNLSSLELGDSALYFCASSASSGANVLTFGAGSRLTVL.

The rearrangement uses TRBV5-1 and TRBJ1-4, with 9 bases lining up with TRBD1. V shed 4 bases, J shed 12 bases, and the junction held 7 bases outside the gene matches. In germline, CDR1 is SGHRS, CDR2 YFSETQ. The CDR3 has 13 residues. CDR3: CASSPGQGRELFF. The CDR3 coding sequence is TGCGCCAGCAGCCCCGGACAGGGGCGGGAACTGTTTTTT.

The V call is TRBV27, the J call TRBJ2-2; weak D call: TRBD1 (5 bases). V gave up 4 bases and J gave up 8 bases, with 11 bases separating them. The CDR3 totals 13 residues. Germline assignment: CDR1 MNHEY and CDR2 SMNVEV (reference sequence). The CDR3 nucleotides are TGTGCCAGCAGTTACTCTCCAGGGGGGGAGCTGTTTTTT. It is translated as CASSYSPGGELFF.

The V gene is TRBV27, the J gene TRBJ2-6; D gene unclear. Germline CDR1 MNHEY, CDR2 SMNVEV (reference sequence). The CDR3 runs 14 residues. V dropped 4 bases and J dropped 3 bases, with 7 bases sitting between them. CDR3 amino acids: CASSSELGANVLTF. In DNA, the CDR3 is TGTGCCAGCAGTTCGGAGCTTGGGGCCAACGTCCTGACTTTC.

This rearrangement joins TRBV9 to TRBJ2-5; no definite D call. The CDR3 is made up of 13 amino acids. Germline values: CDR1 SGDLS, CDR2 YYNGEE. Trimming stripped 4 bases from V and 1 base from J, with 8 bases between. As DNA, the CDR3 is TGTGCCAGCAGCCTCTCCGGCCAAGAGACCCAGTACTTC. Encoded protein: CASSLSGQETQYF.

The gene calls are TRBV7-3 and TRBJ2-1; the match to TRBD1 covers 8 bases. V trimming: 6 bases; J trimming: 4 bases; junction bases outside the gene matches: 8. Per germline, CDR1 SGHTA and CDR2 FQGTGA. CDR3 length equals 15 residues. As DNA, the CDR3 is TGTGCCAGCAGAGCTTCAGGGGGCGCATACAATGAGCAGTTCTTC. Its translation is CASRASGGAYNEQFF.

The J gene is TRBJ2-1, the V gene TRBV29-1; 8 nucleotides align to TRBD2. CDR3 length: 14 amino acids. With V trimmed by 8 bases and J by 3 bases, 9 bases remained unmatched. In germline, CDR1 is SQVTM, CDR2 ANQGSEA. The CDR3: CSSGSGNIYNEQFF. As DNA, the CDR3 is TGCAGCTCCGGTAGCGGGAACATCTACAATGAGCAGTTCTTC.

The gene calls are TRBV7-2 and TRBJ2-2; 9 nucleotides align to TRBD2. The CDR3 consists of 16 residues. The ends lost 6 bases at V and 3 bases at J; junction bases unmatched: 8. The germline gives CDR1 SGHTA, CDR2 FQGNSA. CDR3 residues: CASRRGGAVDTGELFF. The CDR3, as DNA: TGTGCCAGCAGACGCGGGGGGGCCGTCGACACCGGGGAGCTGTTTTTT.

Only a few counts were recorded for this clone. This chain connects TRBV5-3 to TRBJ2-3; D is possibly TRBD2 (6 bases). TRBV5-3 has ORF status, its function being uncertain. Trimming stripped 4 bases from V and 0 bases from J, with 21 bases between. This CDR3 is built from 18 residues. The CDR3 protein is CARSPQERGGSSTDTQYF. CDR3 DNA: TGTGCCAGAAGCCCGCAAGAGAGGGGAGGCTCTAGCACAGATACGCAGTATTTT.

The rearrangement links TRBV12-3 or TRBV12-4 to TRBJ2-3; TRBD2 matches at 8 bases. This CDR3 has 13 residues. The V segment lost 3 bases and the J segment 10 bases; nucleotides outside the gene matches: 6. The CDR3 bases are TGTGCCAGCAGTTTCGGGGGGGGTTCCGCGCAGTATTTT. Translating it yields CASSFGGGSAQYF.

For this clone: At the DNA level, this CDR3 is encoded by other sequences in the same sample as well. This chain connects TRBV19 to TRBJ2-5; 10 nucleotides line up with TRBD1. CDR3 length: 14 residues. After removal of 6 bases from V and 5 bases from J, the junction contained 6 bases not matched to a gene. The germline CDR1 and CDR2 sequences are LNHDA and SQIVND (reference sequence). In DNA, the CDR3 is TGTGCCAGTAGAGACAGGGGGCGCGGGGAGACCCAGTACTTC. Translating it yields CASRDRGRGETQYF.

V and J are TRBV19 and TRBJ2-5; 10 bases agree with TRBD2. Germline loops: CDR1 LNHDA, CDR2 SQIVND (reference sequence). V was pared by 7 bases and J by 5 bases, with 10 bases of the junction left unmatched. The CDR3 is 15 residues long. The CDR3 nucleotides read TGTGCCAGTACCCGGGCTAGCGGGAGTACGGAGACCCAGTACTTC. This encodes CASTRASGSTETQYF.

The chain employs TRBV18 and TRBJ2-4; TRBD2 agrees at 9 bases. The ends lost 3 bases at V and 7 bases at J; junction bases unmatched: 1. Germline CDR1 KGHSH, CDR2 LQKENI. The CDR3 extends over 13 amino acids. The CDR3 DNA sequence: TGTGCCAGCTCACCTGCGGGGGGGAACATTCAGTACTTC. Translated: CASSPAGGNIQYF.

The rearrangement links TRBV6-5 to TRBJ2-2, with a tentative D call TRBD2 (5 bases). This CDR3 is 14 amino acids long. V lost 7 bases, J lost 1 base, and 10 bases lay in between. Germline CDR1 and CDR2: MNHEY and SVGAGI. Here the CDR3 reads CASTRGRNTGELFF. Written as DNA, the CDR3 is TGTGCCAGCACTCGAGGGAGGAACACCGGGGAGCTGTTTTTT.

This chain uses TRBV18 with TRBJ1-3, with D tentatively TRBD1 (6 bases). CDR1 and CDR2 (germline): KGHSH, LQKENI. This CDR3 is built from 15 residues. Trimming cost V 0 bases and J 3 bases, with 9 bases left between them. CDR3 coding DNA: TGTGCCAGCTCACCACCGACAGGCGATGGAAACACCATATATTTT. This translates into CASSPPTGDGNTIYF. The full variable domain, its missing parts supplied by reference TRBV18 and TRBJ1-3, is NAGVMQNPRHLVRRRGQEARLRCSPMKGHSHVYWYRQLPEEGLKFMVYLQKENIIDESGMPKERFSAEFPKEGPSILRIQQVVRGDSAAYFCASSPPTGDGNTIYFGEGSWLTVV.

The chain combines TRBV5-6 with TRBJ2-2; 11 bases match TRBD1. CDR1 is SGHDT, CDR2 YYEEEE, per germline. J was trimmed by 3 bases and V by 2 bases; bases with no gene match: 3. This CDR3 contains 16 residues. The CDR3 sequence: CASSFRDRGDTGELFF. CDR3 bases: TGTGCCAGCAGCTTCCGGGACAGGGGGGACACCGGGGAGCTGTTTTTT.

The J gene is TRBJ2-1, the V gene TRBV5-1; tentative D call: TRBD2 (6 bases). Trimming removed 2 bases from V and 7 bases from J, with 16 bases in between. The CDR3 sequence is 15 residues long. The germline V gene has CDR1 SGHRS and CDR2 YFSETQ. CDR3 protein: CASSLSGEEWNEQFF. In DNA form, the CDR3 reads TGCGCCAGCAGCTTATCGGGAGAGGAGTGGAATGAGCAGTTCTTC.